This note documents a single TCR beta chain sequence. These data originate in a study of technical replicates of blood from four donors. Method: immunoSEQ multiplex PCR; TCRdb's copy keeps in-frame clones and lacks some. The sample lists 50,000 to 65,000 clones, almost 95% occurring once. J lost 7 bases, V lost 6 bases, and 7 bases had no gene match. The CDR3 has 14 residues. Looked up from germline, CDR1 is MNHEY and CDR2 is SVGAGI. The sequence was collected from a human donor in good health. Some clones in this sample may be carry-over from other donors' samples. Input material: PBMCs. This chain joins TRBV6-5 and TRBJ1-4, with TRBD1 matching over 8 bases. DNA of the CDR3: TGTGCCAGCAGACCCACAGGGGGGGGTGAAAAACTGTTTTTT. Its protein is CASRPTGGGEKLFF.